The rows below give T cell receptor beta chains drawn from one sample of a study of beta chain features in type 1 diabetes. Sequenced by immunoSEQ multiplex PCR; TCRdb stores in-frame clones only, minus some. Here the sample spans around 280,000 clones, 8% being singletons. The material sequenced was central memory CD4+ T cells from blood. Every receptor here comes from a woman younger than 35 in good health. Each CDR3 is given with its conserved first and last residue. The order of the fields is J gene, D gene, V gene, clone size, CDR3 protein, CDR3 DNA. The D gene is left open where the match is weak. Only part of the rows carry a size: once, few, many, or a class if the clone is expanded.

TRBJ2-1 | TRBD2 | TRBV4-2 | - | CASSQGGVLAGEGEQFF | TGTGCCAGCAGCCAAGGAGGGGTACTAGCGGGAGAGGGTGAGCAGTTCTTC
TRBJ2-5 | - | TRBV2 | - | CASSDRGQHQETQYF | TGTGCCAGCAGCGACCGGGGGCAGCACCAAGAGACCCAGTACTTC
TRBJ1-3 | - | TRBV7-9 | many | CASSFGPTEGNTIYF | TGTGCCAGCAGCTTCGGTCCGACAGAAGGAAACACCATATATTTT
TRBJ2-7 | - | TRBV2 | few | CASTPGRHEQYF | TGTGCCAGCACGCCAGGGAGGCACGAGCAGTACTTC
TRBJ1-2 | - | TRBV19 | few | CASSIPADYGYTF | TGTGCCAGTAGTATCCCAGCGGACTATGGCTACACCTTC
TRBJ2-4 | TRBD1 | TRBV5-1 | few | CASRVGQGENIQYF | TGCGCCAGCCGAGTCGGACAGGGCGAAAACATTCAGTACTTC
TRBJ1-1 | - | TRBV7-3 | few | CASSFSPNTEAFF | TGTGCCAGCAGCTTCAGTCCGAACACTGAAGCTTTCTTT
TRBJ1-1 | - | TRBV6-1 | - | CASRLDNTKPEAFF | TGTGCCAGCAGGTTGGACAACACGAAGCCCGAAGCTTTCTTT
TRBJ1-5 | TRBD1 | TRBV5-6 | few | CASSLYQDRGLRNQPQHF | TGTGCCAGCAGCTTGTATCAGGACAGGGGGTTGCGGAATCAGCCCCAGCATTTT
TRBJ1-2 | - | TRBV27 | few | CASSFDPTILYGYTF | TGTGCCAGCAGTTTCGACCCCACTATCCTTTATGGCTACACCTTC
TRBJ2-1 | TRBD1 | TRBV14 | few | CASSQWGVATGSYNEQFF | TGTGCCAGCAGCCAATGGGGAGTTGCGACAGGGTCATACAATGAGCAGTTCTTC
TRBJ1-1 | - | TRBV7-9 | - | CASSLTPDTEAFF | TGTGCCAGCAGCTTAACTCCGGACACTGAAGCTTTCTTT
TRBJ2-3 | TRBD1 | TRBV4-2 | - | CASSLRDRVRTDTQYF | TGTGCCAGCAGCCTCCGGGACAGGGTAAGGACAGATACGCAGTATTTT
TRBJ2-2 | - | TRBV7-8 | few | CASSQATTAGNTGELFF | TGTGCCAGCAGCCAAGCCACGACAGCGGGGAACACCGGGGAGCTGTTTTTT
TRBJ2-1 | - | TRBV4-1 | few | CASSPGWEQFF | TGCGCCAGCAGCCCCGGTTGGGAGCAGTTCTTC
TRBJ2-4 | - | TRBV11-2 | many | CASSLSQGLAKNIQYF | TGTGCCAGCAGCTTATCTCAGGGTTTGGCCAAAAACATTCAGTACTTC
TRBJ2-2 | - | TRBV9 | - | CASKVFDGNTGELFF | TGTGCCAGCAAAGTATTCGACGGGAACACCGGGGAGCTGTTTTTT
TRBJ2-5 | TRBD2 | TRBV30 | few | CAWGRLAGKETQYF | TGTGCCTGGGGACGACTAGCGGGGAAAGAGACCCAGTACTTC
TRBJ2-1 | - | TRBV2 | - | CASLPGDYYNEQFF | TGTGCCAGCCTTCCAGGGGACTACTACAATGAGCAGTTCTTC
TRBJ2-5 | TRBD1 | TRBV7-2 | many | CASSLVWSQGVRETQYF | TGTGCCAGCAGCTTAGTGTGGTCTCAGGGGGTCCGAGAGACCCAGTACTTC
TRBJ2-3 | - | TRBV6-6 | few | CASSRQGGNTDTQYF | TGTGCCAGCAGTCGACAGGGAGGCAACACAGATACGCAGTATTTT
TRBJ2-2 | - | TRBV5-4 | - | CASSSLSRADGELFF | TGTGCCAGCAGCTCGCTTTCTCGGGCGGACGGGGAGCTGTTTTTT
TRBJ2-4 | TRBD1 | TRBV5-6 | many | CASSTVQGAIAKNIQYF | TGTGCCAGCAGCACCGTGCAGGGGGCGATAGCCAAAAACATTCAGTACTTC
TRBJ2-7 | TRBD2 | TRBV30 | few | CAWSPSGISYEQYF | TGTGCCTGGAGCCCTAGCGGGATCTCCTACGAGCAGTACTTC
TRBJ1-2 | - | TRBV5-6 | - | CASSLRGDYGYTF | TGTGCCAGCAGCTTGCGGGGGGACTATGGCTACACCTTC